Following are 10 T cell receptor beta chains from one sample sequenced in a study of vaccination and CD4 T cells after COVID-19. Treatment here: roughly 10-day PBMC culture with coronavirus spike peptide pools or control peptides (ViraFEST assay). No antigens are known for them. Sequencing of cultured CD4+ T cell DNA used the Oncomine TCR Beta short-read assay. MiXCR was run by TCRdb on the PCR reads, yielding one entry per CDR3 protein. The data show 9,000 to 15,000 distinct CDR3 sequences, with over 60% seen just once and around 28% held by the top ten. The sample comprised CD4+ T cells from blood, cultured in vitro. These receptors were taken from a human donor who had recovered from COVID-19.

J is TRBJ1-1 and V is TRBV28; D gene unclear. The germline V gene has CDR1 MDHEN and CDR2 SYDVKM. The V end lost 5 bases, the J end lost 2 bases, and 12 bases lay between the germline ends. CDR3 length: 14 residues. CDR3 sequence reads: CASSPRPHNTEAFF. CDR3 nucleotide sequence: TGTGCCAGCAGTCCCCGCCCTCATAACACTGAAGCTTTCTTT.

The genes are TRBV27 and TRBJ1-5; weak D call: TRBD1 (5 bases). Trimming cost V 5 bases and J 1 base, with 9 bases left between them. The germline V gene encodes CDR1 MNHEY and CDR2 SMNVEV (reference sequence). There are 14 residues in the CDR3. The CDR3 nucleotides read TGTGCCAGCAGTGCCCGGGACAGCAATCAGCCCCAGCATTTT. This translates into CASSARDSNQPQHF.

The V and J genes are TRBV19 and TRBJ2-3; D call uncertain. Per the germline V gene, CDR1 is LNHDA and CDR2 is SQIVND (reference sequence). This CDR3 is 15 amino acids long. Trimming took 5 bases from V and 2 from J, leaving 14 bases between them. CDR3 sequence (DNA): TGTGCCAGTAGTGAGTGGCAGGTGATCACAGATACGCAGTATTTT. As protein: CASSEWQVITDTQYF.

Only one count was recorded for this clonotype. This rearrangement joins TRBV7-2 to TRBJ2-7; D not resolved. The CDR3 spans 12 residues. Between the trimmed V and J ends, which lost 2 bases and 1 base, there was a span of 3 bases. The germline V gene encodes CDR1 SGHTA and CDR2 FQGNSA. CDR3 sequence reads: CASSLTSYEQYF. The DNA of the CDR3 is TGTGCCAGCAGCTTAACATCCTACGAGCAGTACTTC.

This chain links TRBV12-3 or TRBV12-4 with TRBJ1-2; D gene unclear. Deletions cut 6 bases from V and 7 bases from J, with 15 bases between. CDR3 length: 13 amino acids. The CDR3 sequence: CASSSGMAGGYTF. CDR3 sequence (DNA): TGTGCCAGCAGCTCCGGCATGGCTGGTGGCTACACCTTC.

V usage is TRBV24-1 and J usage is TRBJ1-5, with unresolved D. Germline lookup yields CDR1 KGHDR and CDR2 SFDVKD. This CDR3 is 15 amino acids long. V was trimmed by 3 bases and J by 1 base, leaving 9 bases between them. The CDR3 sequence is CATSDNLESNQPQHF. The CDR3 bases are TGTGCCACCAGTGATAATCTCGAAAGCAATCAGCCCCAGCATTTT.

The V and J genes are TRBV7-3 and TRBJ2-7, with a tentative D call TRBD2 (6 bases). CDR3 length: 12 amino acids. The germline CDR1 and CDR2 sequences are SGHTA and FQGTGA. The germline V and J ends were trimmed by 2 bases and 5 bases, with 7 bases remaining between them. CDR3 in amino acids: CASSLGGDEQYF. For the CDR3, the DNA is TGTGCCAGCAGCTTAGGAGGGGACGAGCAGTACTTC.

The CDR3 reads CASSSGGGGNTIYF. The CDR3 nucleotides read TGTGCCAGCAGCTCAGGGGGCGGTGGAAACACCATATATTTT. J is TRBJ1-3 and V is TRBV28; 8 bases align to TRBD1. CDR1 is MDHEN and CDR2 is SYDVKM in the germline V gene. With V trimmed by 6 bases and J by 3 bases, 4 bases remained unmatched. This CDR3 region has 14 residues.

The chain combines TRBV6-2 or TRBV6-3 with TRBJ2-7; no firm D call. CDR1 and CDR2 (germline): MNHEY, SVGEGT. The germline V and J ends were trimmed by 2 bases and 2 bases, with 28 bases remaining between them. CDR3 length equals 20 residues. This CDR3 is CASSYPIDYGWVKLTYEQYF. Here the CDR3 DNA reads TGTGCCAGCAGTTACCCGATCGATTACGGATGGGTCAAATTAACCTACGAGCAGTACTTC.

The DNA for the CDR3 is TGTGCCAGCAGGGGGCACGGGGCAGAAGCTAACTATGGCTACACCTTC. It translates to CASRGHGAEANYGYTF. The V call is TRBV27, the J call TRBJ1-2, with a tentative D call TRBD1 (5 bases). The germline V gene encodes CDR1 MNHEY and CDR2 SMNVEV (reference sequence). The CDR3 is 16 amino acids. The V gene lost 6 bases and the J gene lost 0 bases, with 17 bases spanning the gap.